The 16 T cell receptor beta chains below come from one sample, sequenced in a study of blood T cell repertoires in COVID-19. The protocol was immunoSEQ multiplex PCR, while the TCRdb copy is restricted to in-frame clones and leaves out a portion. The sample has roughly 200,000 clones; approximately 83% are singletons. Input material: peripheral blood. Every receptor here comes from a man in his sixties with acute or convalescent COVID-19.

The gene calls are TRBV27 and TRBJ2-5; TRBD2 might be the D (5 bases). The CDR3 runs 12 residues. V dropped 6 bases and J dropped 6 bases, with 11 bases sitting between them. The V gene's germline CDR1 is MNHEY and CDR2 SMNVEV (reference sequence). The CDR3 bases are TGTGCCAGCAGAGGAGGCGGACAGACCCAGTACTTC. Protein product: CASRGGGQTQYF.

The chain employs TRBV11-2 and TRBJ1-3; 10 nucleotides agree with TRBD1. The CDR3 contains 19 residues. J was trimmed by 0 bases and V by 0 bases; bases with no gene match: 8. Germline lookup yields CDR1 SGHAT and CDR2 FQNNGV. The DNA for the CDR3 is TGTGCCAGCAGCTTAGATGGGAGACAGGGGGCCTTCTCTGGAAACACCATATATTTT. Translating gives CASSLDGRQGAFSGNTIYF.

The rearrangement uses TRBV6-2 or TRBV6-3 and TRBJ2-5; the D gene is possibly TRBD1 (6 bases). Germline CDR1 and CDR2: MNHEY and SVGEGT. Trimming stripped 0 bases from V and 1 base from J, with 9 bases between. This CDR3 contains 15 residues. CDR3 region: CASSYSQGTQETQYF. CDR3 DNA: TGTGCCAGCAGTTACTCCCAGGGGACCCAAGAGACCCAGTACTTC.

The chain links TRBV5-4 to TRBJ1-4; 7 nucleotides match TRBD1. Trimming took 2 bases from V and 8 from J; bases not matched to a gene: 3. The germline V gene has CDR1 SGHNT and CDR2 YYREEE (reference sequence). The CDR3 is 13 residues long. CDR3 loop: CASSLTGEEKLFF. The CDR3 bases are TGTGCCAGCAGCTTAACAGGGGAGGAAAAACTGTTTTTT.

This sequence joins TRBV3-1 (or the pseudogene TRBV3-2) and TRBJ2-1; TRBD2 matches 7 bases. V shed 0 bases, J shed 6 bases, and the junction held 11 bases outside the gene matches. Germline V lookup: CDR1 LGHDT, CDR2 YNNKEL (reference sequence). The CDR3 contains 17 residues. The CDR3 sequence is CASSQDRRGSGSNEQFF. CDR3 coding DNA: TGTGCCAGCAGCCAAGATCGTCGCGGGAGTGGCTCCAATGAGCAGTTCTTC.

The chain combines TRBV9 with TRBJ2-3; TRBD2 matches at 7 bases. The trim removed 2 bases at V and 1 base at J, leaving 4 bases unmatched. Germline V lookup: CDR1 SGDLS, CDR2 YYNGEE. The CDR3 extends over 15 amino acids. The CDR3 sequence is CASSVGGSGTDTQYF. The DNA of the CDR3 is TGTGCCAGCAGCGTTGGCGGGAGTGGCACAGATACGCAGTATTTT.

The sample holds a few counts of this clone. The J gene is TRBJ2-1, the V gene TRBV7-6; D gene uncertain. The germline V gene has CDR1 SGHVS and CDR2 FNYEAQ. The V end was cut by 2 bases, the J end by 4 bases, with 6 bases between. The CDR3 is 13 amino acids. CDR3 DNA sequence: TGTGCCAGCAGCTTAAGCACGTACAATGAGCAGTTCTTC. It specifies CASSLSTYNEQFF. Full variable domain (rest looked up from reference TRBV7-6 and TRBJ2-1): GAGVSQSPRYKVTKRGQDVALRCDPISGHVSLYWYRQALGQGPEFLTYFNYEAQQDKSGLPNDRFSAERPEGSISTLTIQRTEQRDSAMYRCASSLSTYNEQFFGPGTRLTVL.

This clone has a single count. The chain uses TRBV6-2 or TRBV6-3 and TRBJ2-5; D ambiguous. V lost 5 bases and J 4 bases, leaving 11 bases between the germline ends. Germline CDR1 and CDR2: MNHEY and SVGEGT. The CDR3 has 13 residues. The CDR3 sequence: CASSDPRPETQYF. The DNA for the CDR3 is TGTGCCAGCAGTGACCCCAGGCCAGAGACCCAGTACTTC.

The CDR3 nucleotides read TGCGCCAGCAGCCAAGATGGGACTAGCGGGAGCCGACGCTACAATGAGCAGTTCTTC. This encodes CASSQDGTSGSRRYNEQFF. The gene calls are TRBV4-3 and TRBJ2-1; 14 positions agree with TRBD2. Germline assignment: CDR1 LGHNA and CDR2 YSLEER. The CDR3 extends over 19 amino acids. Trimming took 0 bases from V and 3 from J; bases not matched to a gene: 7.

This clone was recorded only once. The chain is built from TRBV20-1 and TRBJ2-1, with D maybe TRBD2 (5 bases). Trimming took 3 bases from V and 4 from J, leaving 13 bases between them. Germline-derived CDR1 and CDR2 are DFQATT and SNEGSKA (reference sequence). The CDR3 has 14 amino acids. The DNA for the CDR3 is TGCAGTGCTAGTTACCTCCGAGGGTACAATGAGCAGTTCTTC. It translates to CSASYLRGYNEQFF.

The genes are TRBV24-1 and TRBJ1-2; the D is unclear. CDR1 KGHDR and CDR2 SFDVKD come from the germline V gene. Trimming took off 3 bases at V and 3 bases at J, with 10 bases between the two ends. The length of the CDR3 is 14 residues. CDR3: CATSDPGRDYGYTF. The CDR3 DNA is TGTGCCACCAGTGATCCCGGCCGGGACTATGGCTACACCTTC.

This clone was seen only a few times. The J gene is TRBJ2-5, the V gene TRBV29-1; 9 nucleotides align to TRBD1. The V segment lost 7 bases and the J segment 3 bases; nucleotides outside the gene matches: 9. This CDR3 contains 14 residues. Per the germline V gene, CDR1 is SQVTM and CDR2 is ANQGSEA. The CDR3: CSATHGTGKETQYF. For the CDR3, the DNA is TGCAGCGCCACTCACGGGACAGGGAAAGAGACCCAGTACTTC.

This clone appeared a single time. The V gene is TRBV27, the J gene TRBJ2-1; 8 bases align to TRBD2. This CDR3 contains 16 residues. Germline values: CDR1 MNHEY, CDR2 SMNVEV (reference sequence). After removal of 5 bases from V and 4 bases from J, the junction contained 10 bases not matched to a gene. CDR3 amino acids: CASSPPSGRTYNEQFF. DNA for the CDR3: TGTGCCAGCAGTCCTCCCAGCGGGAGAACGTACAATGAGCAGTTCTTC.

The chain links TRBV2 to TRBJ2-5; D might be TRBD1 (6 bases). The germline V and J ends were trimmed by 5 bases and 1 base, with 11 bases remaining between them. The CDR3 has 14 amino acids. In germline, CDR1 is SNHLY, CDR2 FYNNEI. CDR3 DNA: TGTGCCAGCAGTCGGGGACAATCCCAAGAGACCCAGTACTTC. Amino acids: CASSRGQSQETQYF.

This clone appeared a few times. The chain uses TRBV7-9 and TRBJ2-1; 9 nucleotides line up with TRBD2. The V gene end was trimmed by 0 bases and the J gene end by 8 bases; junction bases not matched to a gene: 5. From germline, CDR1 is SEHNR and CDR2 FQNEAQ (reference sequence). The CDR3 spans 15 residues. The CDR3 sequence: CASSLASGSLDEQFF. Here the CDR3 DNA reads TGTGCCAGCAGCTTAGCTAGCGGGAGTCTGGATGAGCAGTTCTTC.

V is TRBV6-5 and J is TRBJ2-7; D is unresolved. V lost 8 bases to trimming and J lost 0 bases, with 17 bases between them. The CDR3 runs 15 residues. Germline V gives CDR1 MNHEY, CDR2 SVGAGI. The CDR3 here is CASRSTDTSSYEQYF. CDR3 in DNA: TGTGCCAGCCGTTCGACCGACACGAGCTCCTACGAGCAGTACTTC.